The 12 T cell receptor beta chains listed next were all sequenced from one sample in a study of blood T cell repertoires in COVID-19. Generated by immunoSEQ multiplex PCR, the TCRdb table keeps only in-frame clones and is missing some. The profile shows around 170,000 clones, 86% of them singletons. Material: peripheral blood. These receptors originate from a woman between 70 and 85 years old with acute or convalescent COVID-19.

V gene TRBV13 combines with J gene TRBJ2-3; TRBD2 agrees at 14 bases. The CDR3 runs 17 residues. Germline loops: CDR1 PRHDT, CDR2 FYEKMQ (reference sequence). V lost 5 bases, J lost 3 bases, and 7 bases stayed unmatched. CDR3 DNA: TGTGCCAGCAGCCCCCGACGACTAGCGGGGGGGACAGATACGCAGTATTTT. It translates to CASSPRRLAGGTDTQYF.

The chain couples TRBV6-5 to TRBJ2-1; 9 nucleotides agree with TRBD2. This CDR3 contains 16 residues. Looked up from germline, CDR1 is MNHEY and CDR2 is SVGAGI. V lost 0 bases and J lost 10; bases outside the gene matches: 10. The DNA of the CDR3 is TGTGCCAGCAGTTACTCGCTACTAGCGGGCCGTCGGGAGCAGTTCTTC. It is translated as CASSYSLLAGRREQFF.

The chain joins TRBV4-1 to TRBJ2-1; D is ambiguous. The CDR3 is made up of 13 amino acids. V lost 2 bases to trimming and J lost 7 bases, with 9 bases between them. CDR1 is MGHRA, CDR2 YSYEKL, per germline. The CDR3 is CASSQPYLNEQFF. In DNA form, the CDR3 reads TGCGCCAGCAGCCAACCCTACTTGAATGAGCAGTTCTTC.

This chain joins TRBV30 and TRBJ2-3, with D perhaps TRBD2 (6 bases). V gave up 2 bases and J gave up 6 bases, with 18 bases separating them. This CDR3 has 15 residues. Germline values: CDR1 GTSNPN, CDR2 SVGIG (reference sequence). The CDR3 sequence: CAWSSPRRGPDTQYF. In nucleotides, the CDR3 is TGTGCCTGGAGTAGCCCGCGGAGGGGCCCCGATACGCAGTATTTT.

The chain links TRBV6-5 to TRBJ1-5; D perhaps matches TRBD1 (5 bases). The CDR3 has 14 amino acids. Germline loops: CDR1 MNHEY, CDR2 SVGAGI. V lost 5 bases to trimming and J lost 3 bases, with 11 bases between them. For the CDR3, the DNA is TGTGCCAGCAGTAGAAGGGGTCCCAATCAGCCCCAGCATTTT. It is translated as CASSRRGPNQPQHF.

The V and J genes are TRBV3-1 (or the pseudogene TRBV3-2) and TRBJ1-2; D might be TRBD1 (5 bases). V dropped 5 bases and J dropped 5 bases, with 12 bases sitting between them. The CDR3 runs 13 residues. Germline V CDR1 and CDR2: LGHDT, YNNKEL (reference sequence). For the CDR3, the DNA is TGTGCCAGCAGCAGAGGACATCTGTATGGCTACACCTTC. Encoded protein: CASSRGHLYGYTF.

CDR3 DNA: TGTGCCTGGACTACTGGGGGGAAGGTCGAAAAACTGTTTTTT. It codes for CAWTTGGKVEKLFF. The chain employs TRBV30 and TRBJ1-4, with a weak D call TRBD1 (5 bases). Trimming took 4 bases from V and 8 from J, leaving 17 bases between them. Germline-derived CDR1 and CDR2 are GTSNPN and SVGIG (reference sequence). The CDR3 consists of 14 residues.

The rearrangement joins TRBV5-1 to TRBJ1-5; D is perhaps TRBD1 (6 bases). Germline V gives CDR1 SGHRS, CDR2 YFSETQ. The ends were cut back, 4 bases at V and 4 bases at J, with 12 bases in the middle. The CDR3 is 14 amino acids. For the CDR3, the DNA is TGCGCCAGCAGCCTGGACAGTTCAAATCAGCCCCAGCATTTT. It yields the protein CASSLDSSNQPQHF.

The chain recombines TRBV20-1 with TRBJ2-7; the D gene is possibly TRBD2 (6 bases). The germline CDR1 and CDR2 sequences are DFQATT and SNEGSKA (reference sequence). The CDR3 contains 13 residues. The V gene lost 3 bases and the J gene lost 4 bases, with 13 bases spanning the gap. The CDR3 reads CSASVWGGYEQYF. The CDR3 DNA sequence: TGCAGTGCTAGTGTCTGGGGAGGTTACGAGCAGTACTTC.

The CDR3 sequence: CASSQEGYAKEGNEQFF. Written as DNA, the CDR3 is TGTGCCAGCAGCCAAGAAGGGTATGCGAAGGAGGGCAATGAGCAGTTCTTC. This chain connects TRBV3-1 (or the pseudogene TRBV3-2) to TRBJ2-1; perhaps TRBD2 as D (6 bases). This CDR3 contains 17 residues. V was pared by 0 bases and J by 6 bases, with 18 bases between. From germline, CDR1 is LGHDT and CDR2 YNNKEL (reference sequence).

V gene TRBV19 combines with J gene TRBJ2-2; TRBD1 might be the D (6 bases). This CDR3 is built from 15 residues. V shed 3 bases and J shed 2 bases, with 10 bases lying between them. Per germline, CDR1 LNHDA and CDR2 SQIVND (reference sequence). The DNA for the CDR3 is TGTGCCAGTAGTATTGGACAGACTAACACCGGGGAGCTGTTTTTT. Residues: CASSIGQTNTGELFF.

The chain couples TRBV6-5 to TRBJ1-6; 7 bases match TRBD1. This CDR3 spans 14 amino acids. The germline gives CDR1 MNHEY, CDR2 SVGAGI. V shed 6 bases, J shed 9 bases, and the junction held 8 bases outside the gene matches. The CDR3, as DNA: TGTGCCAGCAGCAAAGACAGGGTGGGTTCACCCCTCCACTTT. Its translation is CASSKDRVGSPLHF.